These T cell receptor beta chains were read from a single sample in a study of cytomegalovirus exposure and HLA in healthy donors. Assay used: immunoSEQ multiplex PCR; TCRdb lists only in-frame clones, some missing. Among roughly 130,000 clones listed, 70% to 85% were seen once. The material sequenced was PBMCs. The receptors here all came from a man in his forties in good health and CMV-seronegative. CDR3s include the opening cysteine and the closing phenylalanine or tryptophan. The D gene is left open where the match is weak. Not all rows give a size; the values are once, few, many and, for expanded clones, a class.

- TRBJ2-1 TRBV19 TRBD1 CASSIGQGAPNEQFF TGTGCCAGTAGTATAGGACAGGGGGCGCCCAATGAGCAGTTCTTC
- TRBJ2-7 TRBV27 TRBD1 CASSLSGQGFAYEQYF TGTGCCAGCAGTTTATCGGGACAGGGTTTTGCCTACGAGCAGTACTTC
- TRBJ2-7 TRBV27 - CASSVRDDYEQYF TGTGCCAGCAGCGTTCGGGATGACTACGAGCAGTACTTC
- TRBJ2-7 TRBV13 TRBD1 CASSLAGTGDYEQYF TGTGCCAGCAGCTTAGCGGGGACAGGGGACTACGAGCAGTACTTC
- TRBJ2-3 TRBV6-5 - CASSLLGGPDTDTQYF TGTGCCAGCAGTTTACTCGGGGGACCCGACACAGATACGCAGTATTTT
once TRBJ2-5 TRBV9 TRBD2 CASSPGLAGWETQYF TGTGCCAGCAGCCCCGGACTAGCGGGGTGGGAGACCCAGTACTTC
- TRBJ2-3 TRBV5-4 - CASSKTLLTDTQYF TGTGCCAGCAGCAAGACTCTCCTCACAGATACGCAGTATTTT
once TRBJ2-5 TRBV2 - CASSEDTGKETQYF TGTGCCAGCAGTGAAGATACAGGAAAAGAGACCCAGTACTTC
- TRBJ1-1 TRBV21-1 - CASQTGMNTEAFF TGTGCCAGCCAAACCGGGATGAACACTGAAGCTTTCTTT
- TRBJ2-7 TRBV7-9 - CASTPTEDYEQYF TGTGCCAGCACCCCGACAGAGGACTACGAGCAGTACTTC
- TRBJ2-3 TRBV7-2 TRBD2 CASSFVAGGTDTQYF TGTGCCAGCAGCTTTGTAGCGGGGGGGACAGATACGCAGTATTTT
- TRBJ1-1 TRBV7-3 - CASLPHSGNTEAFF TGTGCCAGCTTGCCGCACTCGGGGAACACTGAAGCTTTCTTT
- TRBJ2-3 TRBV5-4 - CASSLGAGSTDTQYF TGTGCCAGCAGCCTGGGGGCAGGGAGCACAGATACGCAGTATTTT
- TRBJ2-7 TRBV5-1 TRBD2 CASSLAGGSYEQYF TGCGCCAGCAGCTTGGCGGGGGGATCCTACGAGCAGTACTTC
- TRBJ2-3 TRBV6-4 TRBD2 CASSDSTGGAPDTQYF TGTGCCAGCAGTGACTCGACGGGGGGGGCCCCAGATACGCAGTATTTT
- TRBJ1-4 TRBV7-6 TRBD1 CASSLDRETTNEKLFF TGTGCCAGCAGCCTGGACAGGGAGACTACTAATGAAAAACTGTTTTTT
- TRBJ2-6 TRBV19 - CASMGPGANVLTF TGTGCCAGTATGGGGCCTGGGGCCAACGTCCTGACTTTC
- TRBJ2-3 TRBV6-6 - CASMLAGYTDTQYF TGTGCCAGCATGTTGGCGGGGTACACAGATACGCAGTATTTT
- TRBJ2-5 TRBV7-7 - CASSLGGLTTQETQYF TGTGCCAGCAGCTTAGGCGGACTAACGACCCAAGAGACCCAGTACTTC
- TRBJ2-2 TRBV2 - CASSADREEEGELFF TGTGCCAGCAGCGCCGACAGGGAGGAGGAGGGGGAGCTGTTTTTT
- TRBJ1-4 TRBV4-1 TRBD1 CASSQVRRTGSEKLFF TGCGCCAGCAGCCAAGTTCGGAGGACAGGGTCCGAAAAACTGTTTTTT
- TRBJ2-7 TRBV6-5 - CASSPPGTDSGQYF TGTGCCAGCAGCCCACCCGGGACTGACAGTGGGCAGTACTTC
- TRBJ2-1 TRBV4-2 TRBD2 CASSQTSGRKSGYNEQFF TGTGCCAGCAGCCAAACTAGCGGGAGAAAATCAGGCTACAATGAGCAGTTCTTC
- TRBJ2-7 TRBV11-1 - CASSLGQGSAYEQYF TGTGCCAGCAGCTTAGGACAAGGGAGCGCCTACGAGCAGTACTTC
few TRBJ2-7 TRBV27 - CASSFRTDYEQYF TGTGCCAGCAGTTTTCGGACAGACTACGAGCAGTACTTC
- TRBJ2-2 TRBV7-9 - CASSRGLDMNTGELFF TGTGCCAGCAGCCGTGGGCTCGATATGAACACCGGGGAGCTGTTTTTT
- TRBJ2-7 TRBV5-1 - CASSLDGGDYEQYF TGCGCCAGCAGCTTGGATGGAGGGGACTACGAGCAGTACTTC
- TRBJ1-5 TRBV2 - CASSERGVGNQPQHF TGTGCCAGCAGTGAACGGGGAGTGGGCAATCAGCCCCAGCATTTT
- TRBJ2-1 TRBV18 - CASSPTISTYNEQFF TGTGCCAGCTCACCCACGATATCTACCTACAATGAGCAGTTCTTC
- TRBJ2-1 TRBV19 - CASTPSSDPYNEQFF TGTGCCAGTACCCCCTCCTCAGATCCCTACAATGAGCAGTTCTTC
- TRBJ2-1 TRBV28 TRBD2 CASSLGGNEQFF TGTGCCAGCAGTTTGGGAGGGAATGAGCAGTTCTTC
once TRBJ2-1 TRBV7-9 TRBD1 CASSLGTGSNEQFF TGTGCCAGCAGCTTAGGGACAGGGTCCAATGAGCAGTTCTTC
few TRBJ2-5 TRBV18 - CASSLRQIQETQYF TGTGCCAGCTCACTCCGACAGATTCAAGAGACCCAGTACTTC
- TRBJ1-5 TRBV15 - CATKSGSQPQHF TGTGCCACCAAATCGGGATCTCAGCCCCAGCATTTT
- TRBJ2-3 TRBV10-3 TRBD2 CAISVTSGGPFPDTQYF TGTGCCATCAGTGTCACTAGCGGGGGCCCATTCCCAGATACGCAGTATTTT
few TRBJ1-2 TRBV6-1 TRBD1 CASSVDRDYGYTF TGTGCCAGCAGTGTCGACAGGGACTATGGCTACACCTTC
- TRBJ1-2 TRBV14 - CASSQDGGFYGYTF TGTGCCAGCAGCCAAGACGGGGGGTTCTATGGCTACACCTTC
- TRBJ2-7 TRBV5-1 - CASSQTRLSYEQYF TGCGCCAGCAGCCAGACGAGACTCTCCTACGAGCAGTACTTC
- TRBJ2-5 TRBV13 TRBD2 CASSWAGTGGPGETQYF TGTGCCAGCAGCTGGGCAGGGACGGGGGGGCCTGGAGAGACCCAGTACTTC
- TRBJ2-2 TRBV7-8 - CANSSWDFANTGELFF TGTGCCAACAGCTCGTGGGACTTCGCGAACACCGGGGAGCTGTTTTTT
- TRBJ1-4 TRBV15 - CATSRPDWALANEKLFF TGTGCCACCAGCAGACCCGATTGGGCGCTGGCTAATGAAAAACTGTTTTTT
- TRBJ2-5 TRBV6-1 TRBD2 CATNPGGNVGTQYF TGTGCCACCAACCCGGGGGGGAACGTGGGGACCCAGTACTTC
- TRBJ2-3 TRBV5-1 - CASSQEDTSGTDTQYF TGCGCCAGCAGCCAGGAAGACACCTCTGGCACAGATACGCAGTATTTT
- TRBJ1-4 TRBV7-8 TRBD1 CASSWGQGATNEKLFF TGTGCCAGCAGCTGGGGACAGGGTGCAACTAATGAAAAACTGTTTTTT
- TRBJ2-3 TRBV7-9 - CASSAWGDTDTQYF TGTGCCAGCAGCGCATGGGGGGACACAGATACGCAGTATTTT
once TRBJ1-4 TRBV7-9 TRBD1 CASSQDRGGEKLFF TGTGCCAGCAGCCAGGACAGGGGTGGCGAAAAACTGTTTTTT
few TRBJ1-1 TRBV19 TRBD1 CASYQRADRGRPNTEAFF TGTGCCAGCTATCAAAGGGCAGACAGGGGGCGACCGAACACTGAAGCTTTCTTT
- TRBJ2-1 TRBV14 - CASSEWGHRDNEQFF TGTGCCAGCAGCGAATGGGGTCACAGGGACAATGAGCAGTTCTTC
- TRBJ2-2 TRBV6-1 - CASSERTGGSGGQYTGELFF TGTGCCAGCAGTGAAAGGACAGGGGGTAGCGGGGGCCAATACACCGGGGAGCTGTTTTTT
once TRBJ2-3 TRBV11-2 - CASSHSRQGSTDTQYF TGTGCCAGCAGCCACTCACGGCAGGGGAGCACAGATACGCAGTATTTT
few TRBJ2-1 TRBV10-1 TRBD2 CASSDQVAGNYNEQFF TGCGCCAGCAGTGACCAAGTAGCGGGAAACTACAATGAGCAGTTCTTC
- TRBJ2-7 TRBV7-8 TRBD1 CASSLGPGTGRREQYF TGTGCCAGCAGTTTAGGGCCGGGGACAGGGAGAAGGGAGCAGTACTTC
- TRBJ2-1 TRBV19 TRBD2 CASSILAGGQEQFF TGTGCCAGTAGTATACTAGCGGGGGGGCAGGAGCAGTTCTTC
once TRBJ1-1 TRBV5-1 TRBD1 CASSLDGQGRNTEAFF TGCGCCAGCAGCTTGGACGGACAGGGACGGAACACTGAAGCTTTCTTT
- TRBJ2-5 TRBV7-6 - CASSLGAQRETQYF TGTGCCAGCAGCTTAGGGGCTCAACGGGAGACCCAGTACTTC
- TRBJ2-7 TRBV29-1 TRBD2 CSVGLADFYEQYF TGCAGCGTGGGACTAGCGGACTTCTACGAGCAGTACTTC
- TRBJ2-2 TRBV7-3 TRBD1 CASRTGTANTGELFF TGTGCCAGCAGGACCGGGACAGCGAACACCGGGGAGCTGTTTTTT
once TRBJ2-2 TRBV5-1 - CASSSTGTLNTGELFF TGCGCCAGCAGCTCCACCGGGACTTTAAACACCGGGGAGCTGTTTTTT
- TRBJ1-2 TRBV2 TRBD1 CASGRTGINYGYTF TGTGCCAGCGGCAGGACAGGGATTAACTATGGCTACACCTTC